The present TCR beta chain was sequenced within a study of blood T cell repertoires in COVID-19. Study summary: The origin of the acute and convalescent COVID-19 samples was the United States, Italy and Spain. The cDNA or gDNA used as material had been derived from T cells, B-cell-depleted T cells, or PBMCs.

In the authors' methods: Reference gene primer amplification in the assay estimated nucleated cell counts. The method was immunoSEQ multiplex PCR; TCRdb's version includes in-frame clones alone and lacks a portion of them. The DNA was the basis for D and trimming; V, J and clone size are from that table. This repertoire shows around 100,000 clones, about 80% found once; its top ten account for roughly 29%. The CDR3 consists of 14 residues. V was clipped by 2 bases and J by 3 bases, with 10 bases between them. The germline gives CDR1 MNHEY, CDR2 SVGEGT. The sequenced material came from peripheral blood. This receptor was taken from a man aged 65 to 85 with active or convalescent COVID-19. The chain uses TRBV6-2 or TRBV6-3 and TRBJ1-2; tentative D call: TRBD1 (5 bases). CDR3 DNA sequence: TGTGCCAGCAGTTACGTCAGGGCTCACTATGGCTACACCTTC. Its protein is CASSYVRAHYGYTF.